The present entry profiles one T cell receptor beta chain with its context. Its antigen remains unidentified. No clone much larger than this one lies a single base away; base qualities are absent. The CDR1 and CDR2 encoded by the germline V gene are SGDLS and YYNGEE. The CDR3 contains 16 residues, cysteine and phenylalanine counted. Only the CDR3 DNA is retained, 48 bases long and in frame from the first base. Ends trimmed: V by 1 base, J by 3 bases; bases unmatched to a gene: 5. The library was made by the immunoSEQ multiplex PCR assay. A mixture of 60 forward primers for TCR Vbeta segments and 13 reverse primers for TCR Jbeta segments was used in the multiplex PCR. A multiplex PCR assay on genomic DNA amplified the CDR3 region of rearranged TCR beta genes. The Illumina HiSeq System was used to sequence the amplified TCR beta libraries as 87-base-pair reads. In the authors' own workflow: A later analysis tallied roughly 78 million unique TCR beta chains across the 666 repertoires, and approximately 9.9 million of those chains were shared by two or more donors. Raw reads were error-corrected and collapsed into unique sequences by a nearest-neighbor algorithm in which closely related sequences were merged to remove PCR and sequencing errors. V, D and J gene segments were assigned by aligning CDR3 sequences to IMGT reference sequences. Each retained sequence needed at least a six-nucleotide match to both a V gene segment and a J gene segment. Rearrangements were called productive when the CDR3 lacked stop codons and stayed in frame with V and J; all others were non-productive. CDR3 was defined by IMGT convention, running from the second conserved V-encoded cysteine to the conserved J-encoded phenylalanine. The earlier analysis of 550 to 650 of the donors excluded any sequence lacking an unambiguous match to a single V gene segment. In an earlier analysis of 450 to 700 of the donors, V segments were called functional above 56.7% productive rearrangements and were called segregating when the between-donor standard deviation exceeded 5%. A statistical classification framework was built for diagnosing cytomegalovirus status from the catalog of TCR beta chain sequences. V and J gene assignment, in a later analysis, came from comparing TCR nucleotide sequences with IMGT/GENE-DB human TR gene sequences. A later analysis assigned CDR3 sequences and most-parsimonious VDJ recombination scenarios with the TCRdist pipeline. In a later analysis, every TCR beta chain was defined by the combination of its CDR3 amino acid sequence and its V-gene family, and reads without a unique V-gene family were dropped. A later analysis removed 550 to 650 highly shared, low-generation-probability nucleotide sequences to deal with suspected cross-contamination and a sequencing artifact. A later analysis calculated a clonal expansion index for each public chain from normalized within-repertoire ranks of inferred template counts. In a later analysis, generation probabilities were computed with a VDJ recombination model fitted to out-of-frame rearrangements, and the resulting probabilities were checked against IGoR. Hypergeometric tests were used in a later analysis to score TCR-TCR, TCR-HLA and TCR-CMV co-occurrence, with a repertoire-size bias correction applied to the TCR pairs. A later analysis estimated false discovery rates by permuting HLA or CMV assignments 20 times. A later analysis grouped co-occurring TCRs with DBSCAN, adding TCRdist sequence similarity when clustering within HLA-allele-positive subsets. Co-occurrence clustering excluded repertoires with fewer than 30,000 or more than 120,000 public chains, plus five with anomalous nucleotide sharing. As stored in TCRdb, this immuneACCESS dataset retains in-frame rearrangements with V and J assigned. A fraction of the clones does not appear; measured against another copy, unresolved V genes explain less than half of the discrepancy, and the remainder lacks a known reason. D and trimming come from the DNA, and the V and J calls and clone size come from that table. The sample table records some 130,000 clones; roughly 78% of these occur just once. The ten largest clones represent approximately 3.5% of the sample.

The cohort consisted of some 730 healthy bone marrow donors. At the time of sampling, every cohort member was nominally healthy, though immune exposures that went unrecorded were likely present. The donor was CMV seropositive and was included in the group of about 290 seropositive cohort members. Each donor provided a peripheral blood sample, and peripheral blood mononuclear cells were used for TCR beta sequencing. Genomic DNA was extracted from the blood cell samples with the Qiagen DNeasy Blood Extraction Kit. The sample is drawn from a study of cytomegalovirus exposure and HLA in healthy donors (dated by TCRdb to 2016 to 2017). Concerning the study at large: According to an earlier analysis of 550 to 750 of the donors, 150 million to 200 million T cells yielded some 120 million unique TCR beta sequences and about 280 Gb of sequence data. Roughly 300 gigabases of sequencing data and tens of millions of unique TCR sequences were included in an early release covering about 700 HLA-typed donors. Of the 300 to 500 genotyped donors, approximately 80% were placed in the genetic ancestry cluster associated with self-reported Caucasian donors. The study was designed to test whether signatures of past pathogen exposure could be identified by cataloging public T cell receptors. The study profiled the T cell repertoires of more than 500 subjects by immunosequencing and related them to cytomegalovirus serostatus. Besides the first cohort of hundreds of subjects, a separate validation cohort made up of over a hundred different subjects was used. High-throughput TCR immunosequencing, statistical association of individual TCRs with disease status, and machine learning were combined to predict cytomegalovirus infection status. A later analysis re-analyzed previously published TCR beta repertoires from 550 to 700 donors and added high-resolution HLA genotyping to study TCR occurrence patterns. In the later analysis, no new phenotypic data were used to find candidate immune exposures; instead, reliance was placed on TCR beta sequences and their occurrence across donors. An earlier analysis of nearly 600 of the donors applied high-throughput TCR beta sequencing to assess whether each TCR beta V gene segment acted as functional or pseudogenic. Donor age, sex, ethnicity and CMV serostatus were compiled together with the repertoire data. A later genetic analysis took genome-wide SNP genotypes for 398 of the 666 donors and used that subset as a discovery cohort. Every repertoire in the discovery cohort had been generated on one and the same sequencing platform. Both class I and class II loci were covered by HLA typing, at four-digit resolution. Typing coverage differed by locus: A, B, C, DRB1 and DQB1 were typed in about 629-640 donors, DQA1 in 500 to 550, DPA1 in 606, and DPB1 in just under 490. Because of strong linkage in the cohort, a few DR-DQ haplotypes were treated as single units for association and clustering. Among some 400 genotyped donors of the cohort, an average of around 240,000 unique TCR beta nucleotide sequences was sequenced per donor, of which roughly 17% were non-productive. Study-wide conclusions, independent of this receptor: CMV serostatus was the only immune exposure information available for the cohort. Linkage disequilibrium might explain the correlated functional status among segregating V segments, but an unknown experimental factor could not be excluded. Broadly in line with IMGT annotations, most TCR beta V segments showed up in productive rearrangements about 87% or about 30% of the time in an earlier analysis of several hundred of the donors. About 17 rarely observed V segments, including chromosome 9 orphons, were excluded from the earlier analysis of several hundred of the donors because counts were too low. In a later analysis, several top co-occurrence clusters were reported to appear linked to parvovirus B19, influenza, CMV and Epstein-Barr virus. The cohort was sequenced for TCR beta chains only, and without alpha or paired-chain data the features that could be detected were limited. The authors suggested that the approach could potentially be generalized to other disease states and immunological phenotypes. The study listed 164 TCR beta chains as associated with cytomegalovirus. Most TCR sequences were seen in very few donors, while some public TCRs were found in many individuals. In a later genetic analysis, a missense DCLRE1C variant was associated with V-gene and J-gene trimming of TCR beta chains, and the association was replicated in an independent cohort. Because the 87-base-pair reads could not distinguish some IMGT-functional V segments, including TRBV6-2 and TRBV6-3, those segments were excluded. A further reported finding was that TCR beta sequences accurately predicted the HLA-A and HLA-B alleles for most subjects in the first cohort. The sequencing pipeline was judged likely to have produced a cluster of highly shared sequence variants as a technical artifact. Sequencing depth was assumed to be roughly uniform across donors in the presence/absence analyses, though that assumption may not hold. Assigning TCR associations to individual alleles was difficult when HLA alleles, especially DR and DQ, strongly co-occurred. A later analysis associated 16,951 TCR beta sequences with specific HLA alleles at a false discovery rate of 0.05. The classifier was reported to diagnose cytomegalovirus status with high specificity and sensitivity in both the original cohort and the validation cohort. A few of the identified cytomegalovirus-associated TCR beta chains were confirmed in vitro to be specific for cytomegalovirus antigens. In a later analysis, TCR association rates were found to vary across HLA loci, with the most associated TCRs seen for DRB1 alleles and the fewest for HLA-C alleles. A later analysis found that most CMV-associated TCR beta chains appeared HLA-restricted, with HLA associations seemingly driven largely by CMV exposure. Because HLA typing was missing for some donors at each locus, association tests included only the typed subset. In a later analysis, HLA-associated TCR beta chains were found to be more clonally expanded and to have lower generation probabilities than equally common non-associated chains. Compared with the roughly 670-donor mean, donors in an Asian-associated ancestry cluster had fewer N-insertions in productive TCRs, according to a later genetic analysis.

Recombination connected TRBV9 to TRBJ2-5; a stretch of 11 junction bases matches TRBD2. This receptor was identified in a woman aged 25 to 45 in good health and CMV-seropositive. The specimen was PBMCs. CDR3 loop: CASSVRGLAAEETQYF. The DNA sequence follows: TGTGCCAGCAGCGTAAGGGGACTAGCGGCCGAAGAGACCCAGTACTTC.